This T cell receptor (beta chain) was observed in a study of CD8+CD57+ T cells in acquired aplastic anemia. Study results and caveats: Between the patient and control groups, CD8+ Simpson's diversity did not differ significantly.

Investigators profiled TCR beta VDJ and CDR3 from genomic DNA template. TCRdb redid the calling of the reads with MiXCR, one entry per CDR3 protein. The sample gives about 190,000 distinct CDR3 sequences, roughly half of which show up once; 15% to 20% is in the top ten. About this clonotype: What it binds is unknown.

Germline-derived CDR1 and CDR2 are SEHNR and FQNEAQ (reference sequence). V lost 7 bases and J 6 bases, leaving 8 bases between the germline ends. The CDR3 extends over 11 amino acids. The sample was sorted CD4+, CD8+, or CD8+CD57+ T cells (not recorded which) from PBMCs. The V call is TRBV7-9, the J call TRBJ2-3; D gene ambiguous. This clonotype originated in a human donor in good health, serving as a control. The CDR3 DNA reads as TGTGCCAGCATCCTCAAGGATACGCAGTATTTT. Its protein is CASILKDTQYF.